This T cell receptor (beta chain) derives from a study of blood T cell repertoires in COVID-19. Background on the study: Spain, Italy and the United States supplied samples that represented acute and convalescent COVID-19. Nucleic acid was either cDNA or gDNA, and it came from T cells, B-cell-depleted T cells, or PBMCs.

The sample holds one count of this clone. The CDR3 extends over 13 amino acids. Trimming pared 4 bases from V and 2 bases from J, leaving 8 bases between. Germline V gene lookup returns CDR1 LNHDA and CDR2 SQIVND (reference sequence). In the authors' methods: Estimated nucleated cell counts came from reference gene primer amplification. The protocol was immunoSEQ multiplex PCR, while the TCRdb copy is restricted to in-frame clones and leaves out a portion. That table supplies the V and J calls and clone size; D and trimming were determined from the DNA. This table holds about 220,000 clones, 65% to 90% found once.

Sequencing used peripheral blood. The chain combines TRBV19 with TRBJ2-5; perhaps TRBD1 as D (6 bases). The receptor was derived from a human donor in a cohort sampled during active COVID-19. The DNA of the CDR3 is TGTGCCAGTAGTAAGACAGGACAAGAGACCCAGTACTTC. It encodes CASSKTGQETQYF. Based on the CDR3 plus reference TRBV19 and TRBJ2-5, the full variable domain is DGGITQSPKYLFRKEGQNVTLSCEQNLNHDAMYWYRQDPGQGLRLIYYSQIVNDFQKGDIAEGYSVSREKKESFPLTVTSAQKNPTAFYLCASSKTGQETQYFGPGTRLLVL.